These T cell receptor beta chains were read from a single sample in a study of radiotherapy plus CTLA-4 blockade in lung cancer. Repertoires were generated with immunoSEQ multiplex PCR, while TCRdb's copy carries only in-frame clones and drops some. The sample holds tens of thousands of clones, around 84% seen once. The sample in question was peripheral blood, obtained from a patient treated with radiotherapy plus ipilimumab. These receptors were collected from a human donor with non-small cell lung cancer whose response to radiotherapy plus ipilimumab could not be evaluated. CDR3s include the opening cysteine and the closing phenylalanine or tryptophan. The D gene is left open where the match is weak. A clone size is listed for some rows: how often the clone was seen (once, few, many), or a class if it is expanded.

TGTGCCATCAGTTTGGACAGGGGCACTGAAGCTTTCTTT	CAISLDRGTEAFF	13	TRBV10-3	TRBJ1-1	TRBD1	few
TGTGCCAGCAGCCCCCCCGGGGGGGGACAGGGGAGGGGTATGAACACTGAAGCTTTCTTT	CASSPPGGGQGRGMNTEAFF	20	TRBV13	TRBJ1-1	TRBD1	NA
TGCGCCACGACTAGCGGAGCAACCTACGAGCAGTACTTC	CATTSGATYEQYF	13	TRBV10-2	TRBJ2-7	TRBD2	once
TGTGCCAGCAGCCCCGGACGGGGAAAAGGGGGAATGGAGACCCAGTACTTC	CASSPGRGKGGMETQYF	17	TRBV7-3	TRBJ2-5	NA	NA
TGTGCCAGCATCTCGGTGGGAGGGACCTCCTACGAGCAGTACTTC	CASISVGGTSYEQYF	15	TRBV5-8	TRBJ2-7	TRBD2	NA
TGTGCCAGCCGGGACAGGGGGCTAAGGACTGAAGCTTTCTTT	CASRDRGLRTEAFF	14	TRBV2	TRBJ1-1	TRBD1	NA
TGTGCCAGCAATGACAGGAATCAGCCCCAGCATTTT	CASNDRNQPQHF	12	TRBV6-1	TRBJ1-5	NA	NA
TGTGCCAGCAGCCCTTTCGGGGTGGATCAGCCCCAGCATTTT	CASSPFGVDQPQHF	14	TRBV7-8	TRBJ1-5	NA	NA
TGTGCCAGCAGTGAACGTTCCGCTAGCGGGGGACCCTACGAGCAGTACTTC	CASSERSASGGPYEQYF	17	TRBV6-1	TRBJ2-7	TRBD2	NA
TGCGCCAGCAGCCAAGGCGCAGCGGGAGATTCCTACAATGAGCAGTTCTTC	CASSQGAAGDSYNEQFF	17	TRBV4-1	TRBJ2-1	TRBD2	NA
TGTGCCAGCTCAGAAACAGGGACCCCAACAAACACCATATATTTT	CASSETGTPTNTIYF	15	TRBV18	TRBJ1-3	NA	NA
TGTGCCAGCAGTACAAGGCGGGGAGGGGAGCTGTTTTTT	CASSTRRGGELFF	13	TRBV6-6	TRBJ2-2	NA	few
TGTGCCAGTAGTATAGGCGACACCGGGGCCAACGTCCTGACTTTC	CASSIGDTGANVLTF	15	TRBV19	TRBJ2-6	NA	NA
TGTGCCAGCAGCCAAGATCTATACGGACTAGCGGGGGGAAACATTCAGTACTTC	CASSQDLYGLAGGNIQYF	18	TRBV4-2	TRBJ2-4	TRBD2	NA
TGTGCCAGCTCACCTCTGGCTTCTACAGATACGCAGTATTTT	CASSPLASTDTQYF	14	TRBV18	TRBJ2-3	NA	few
TGTGCCAGCAGCCTAAGCCGGACCGGGGAGCTGTTTTTT	CASSLSRTGELFF	13	TRBV7-3	TRBJ2-2	NA	NA
TGTGCCAGCAAAGACGGGATTGAAGCTTTCTTT	CASKDGIEAFF	11	TRBV6-5	TRBJ1-1	NA	NA
TGTGCCACCAGCAGCACTACAGGGTTGACTGAAGCTTTCTTT	CATSSTTGLTEAFF	14	TRBV15	TRBJ1-1	NA	once